This entry is about one T cell receptor (beta chain). A junction end diverges from the germline sequence, so it may reflect a read error. TCRdb passed the reads through MiXCR, listing each CDR3 protein once. Among 3,400 or so distinct CDR3 sequences listed, around 9.6% were seen once. There are 17 residues in the CDR3. CDR1 and CDR2 from the germline V gene are KGHSH and LQKENI. This TCR derives from a human donor with rheumatoid arthritis. V and J are TRBV18 and TRBJ2-3, with 11 bases identical to TRBD2. The material sequenced was CD4+ T cells from synovial fluid. CDR3 loop: CASSPPGTSGLTDTKYF. The CDR3 region has the DNA TGTGCCAGCTCACCGCCAGGGACTAGCGGATTAACAGATACGAAGTATTTT.